The 29 T cell receptor beta chains below all came from one sample that was sequenced in a study of cytomegalovirus exposure and HLA in healthy donors. The table came from immunoSEQ multiplex PCR; TCRdb's copy has only in-frame clones and leaves some out. The repertoire consists of 200,000 to 250,000 clones, with 65% to 85% occurring once and the leading ten covering 11% to 15%. Sequencing was performed on PBMCs. These receptors were taken from a woman in her twenties or thirties in good health and CMV-seropositive.

This clone was counted between two and nine times. The chain carries TRBV25-1 and TRBJ2-7; D may be TRBD2 (6 bases). This CDR3 is built from 13 residues. Trimming stripped 3 bases from V and 4 bases from J, with 10 bases between. Germline V CDR1 and CDR2: MGHDK, SYGVNS. CDR3: CASSEVEGYEQYF. The CDR3 DNA follows: TGTGCCAGCAGTGAGGTGGAGGGGTACGAGCAGTACTTC.

J is TRBJ2-3 and V is TRBV5-6; 10 nucleotides agree with TRBD1. The CDR3 length is 17 residues. With V trimmed by 0 bases and J by 5 bases, 9 bases remained unmatched. Looked up from germline, CDR1 is SGHDT and CDR2 is YYEEEE. The CDR3 coding sequence is TGTGCCAGCAGCTTGGAGGCGGGGACAGGGGTTGGAGATACGCAGTATTTT. This codes for CASSLEAGTGVGDTQYF.

The genes are TRBV7-9 and TRBJ2-7; D is unresolved. The V and J ends lost 1 base and 1 base respectively, with 14 bases between them. The CDR3 consists of 16 residues. CDR1 SEHNR and CDR2 FQNEAQ come from the germline V gene (reference sequence). The CDR3 protein is CASSLDSLGASYEQYF. Here the CDR3 DNA reads TGTGCCAGCAGCTTAGATAGTTTAGGTGCTTCCTACGAGCAGTACTTC.

This chain connects TRBV29-1 to TRBJ1-2; maybe TRBD1 (5 bases). CDR1 and CDR2 from the germline V gene are SQVTM and ANQGSEA. Trimming removed 5 bases at V and 4 bases at J, with 20 bases between. The CDR3 sequence is 15 residues long. The CDR3 DNA is TGCAGCGTTAAAGGTTTACAGGAGAACTTCTATGGCTACACCTTC. It is translated as CSVKGLQENFYGYTF.

This rearrangement joins TRBV2 to TRBJ1-2; D gene uncertain. The length of the CDR3 is 13 residues. Per germline, CDR1 SNHLY and CDR2 FYNNEI. Trimming stripped 2 bases from V and 0 bases from J, with 4 bases between. This CDR3 reads CASSEQANYGYTF. As DNA, the CDR3 is TGTGCCAGCAGTGAACAAGCTAACTATGGCTACACCTTC.

V gene TRBV10-3 combines with J gene TRBJ2-7; 11 bases are shared with TRBD2. Trimming cost V 6 bases and J 0 bases; bases outside gene matches: 4. CDR3 length: 15 residues. The germline V gene encodes CDR1 ENHRY and CDR2 SYGVKD. The CDR3 loop is CAIRETSGSSYEQYF. The DNA of the CDR3 is TGTGCCATCAGGGAAACTAGCGGGAGCTCCTACGAGCAGTACTTC.

This clone was counted only a few times. The chain is built from TRBV4-2 and TRBJ2-4, with TRBD1 as a possible D gene (6 bases). Germline V gene sequence: CDR1 LGHNA, CDR2 YNFKEQ. The CDR3 is 15 amino acids. The V and J ends lost 1 base and 3 bases respectively, with 10 bases between them. The CDR3 protein is CASSQGQAVKNIQYF. The CDR3 DNA reads TGTGCCAGCAGCCAAGGACAGGCAGTCAAAAACATTCAGTACTTC.

The chain links TRBV27 to TRBJ2-5; D possibly corresponds to TRBD2 (6 bases). The V gene lost 3 bases and the J gene lost 3 bases, with 14 bases spanning the gap. The CDR3 covers 15 residues. The germline V gene encodes CDR1 MNHEY and CDR2 SMNVEV (reference sequence). The CDR3 sequence is CASSFGTPWEETQYF. The CDR3 nucleotides read TGTGCCAGCAGTTTCGGGACTCCCTGGGAAGAGACCCAGTACTTC.

CDR3 bases: TGTGCCAGCAGTGGGCACGGGGTGAACACTGAAGCTTTCTTT. It codes for CASSGHGVNTEAFF. The chain joins TRBV2 to TRBJ1-1; no firm D call. The germline V and J ends were trimmed by 4 bases and 0 bases, with 9 bases remaining between them. Germline lookup yields CDR1 SNHLY and CDR2 FYNNEI. The CDR3 contains 14 residues.

The chain couples TRBV6-1 to TRBJ2-2, with D perhaps TRBD2 (6 bases). The CDR3 consists of 15 residues. Trimming took 2 bases from V and 6 from J, leaving 13 bases between them. CDR1 is MNHNS, CDR2 SASEGT, per germline. The CDR3 loop is CASSELGGGAGELFF. The CDR3 coding sequence is TGTGCCAGCAGTGAACTGGGGGGAGGAGCCGGGGAGCTGTTTTTT.

The gene calls are TRBV27 and TRBJ2-1; D remains ambiguous. There are 16 residues in the CDR3. The germline V gene has CDR1 MNHEY and CDR2 SMNVEV (reference sequence). V lost 6 bases and J 3 bases, leaving 18 bases between the germline ends. The chain's CDR3 is CASSFLKKAIYNEQFF. CDR3 in DNA: TGTGCCAGCAGCTTTTTAAAGAAGGCAATCTACAATGAGCAGTTCTTC.

Only a few counts were recorded for this clone. This chain joins TRBV28 and TRBJ1-1; D perhaps matches TRBD1 (5 bases). Germline CDR1 reads MDHEN; CDR2 reads SYDVKM. V was clipped by 11 bases and J by 7 bases, with 8 bases between them. The CDR3 is made up of 9 amino acids. CDR3 bases: TGTGCCTGGGGGAATGAAGCTTTCTTT. Protein: CAWGNEAFF.

This sequence joins TRBV6-5 and TRBJ2-7, with a tentative D call TRBD2 (5 bases). Deletions cut 2 bases from V and 2 bases from J, with 13 bases between. The CDR3 has 15 amino acids. Germline values: CDR1 MNHEY, CDR2 SVGAGI. The CDR3 bases are TGTGCCAGCAGTTACGCTCGGGGTTTAACCTACGAGCAGTACTTC. Translating gives CASSYARGLTYEQYF.

This clone was detected only a few times. V usage is TRBV11-2 and J usage is TRBJ2-7; D is unclear. Germline CDR1 SGHAT, CDR2 FQNNGV. The V end was cut by 5 bases, the J end by 0 bases, with 11 bases between. This CDR3 is built from 14 residues. The DNA for the CDR3 is TGTGCCAGCAGCGTTTCACCGGGCTCCTACGAGCAGTACTTC. Translation: CASSVSPGSYEQYF.

The V and J genes are TRBV29-1 and TRBJ1-2; TRBD1 matches at 7 bases. The V gene end was trimmed by 6 bases and the J gene end by 0 bases; junction bases not matched to a gene: 1. The CDR3 has 12 amino acids. Germline V gene data show CDR1 as SQVTM and CDR2 as ANQGSEA. This CDR3 is CSVTGSNYGYTF. CDR3 coding DNA: TGCAGCGTGACAGGGTCTAACTATGGCTACACCTTC.

A remark on this clone: The same CDR3 also results from other DNA sequences found in this sample. The genes are TRBV7-2 and TRBJ2-7; D is unclear. Per the germline V gene, CDR1 is SGHTA and CDR2 is FQGNSA. V dropped 3 bases and J dropped 7 bases, with 13 bases sitting between them. The CDR3 is 13 amino acids. The chain's CDR3 is CASSLPGLGEQYF. As DNA, the CDR3 is TGTGCCAGCAGCTTGCCAGGATTGGGAGAGCAGTACTTC.

Only one count was recorded for this clone. The V call is TRBV4-3, the J call TRBJ2-5; 9 nucleotides line up with TRBD2. Per germline, CDR1 LGHNA and CDR2 YSLEER. Trimming removed 1 base from V and 9 bases from J; junction bases left unmatched: 18. The CDR3 extends over 18 amino acids. CDR3 amino acids: CASSQAMRREGRGSAQYF. For the CDR3, the DNA is TGCGCCAGCAGCCAAGCTATGAGGCGGGAGGGCCGAGGTTCGGCCCAGTACTTC.

The rearrangement uses TRBV6-4 and TRBJ2-5; no firm D call. Germline V gene data show CDR1 as MRHNA and CDR2 as SNTAGT. CDR3 length: 13 amino acids. V lost 4 bases, J lost 1 base, and 7 bases lay in between. Written as DNA, the CDR3 is TGTGCCAGCAGTGCCCACGGCCAAGAGACCCAGTACTTC. It codes for CASSAHGQETQYF.

This chain uses TRBV14 with TRBJ2-7; D not certain. V lost 4 bases to trimming and J lost 3 bases, with 19 bases between them. This CDR3 has 16 residues. CDR1 SGHDN and CDR2 FVKESK come from the germline V gene. DNA for the CDR3: TGTGCCAGCAGCCGTTACCGGGCGGAAGGGTTCTACGAGCAGTACTTC. Amino acids: CASSRYRAEGFYEQYF.

DNA for the CDR3: TGCGCCAGCAGCTTCCTACCCCTAGCGGCCTACGAGCAGTACTTC. Its protein is CASSFLPLAAYEQYF. The genes are TRBV5-1 and TRBJ2-7; TRBD2 agrees at 7 bases. There are 15 residues in the CDR3. V shed 2 bases, J shed 2 bases, and the junction held 7 bases outside the gene matches. Germline CDR1 is SGHRS and CDR2 is YFSETQ.

The rearrangement links TRBV18 to TRBJ1-2, with 8 bases identical to TRBD1. With 3 bases clipped from V and 3 bases from J, the junction kept 3 bases outside the gene matches. The CDR3 runs to 14 residues. Per the germline V gene, CDR1 is KGHSH and CDR2 is LQKENI. The CDR3 DNA is TGTGCCAGCTCACCCCTGGACAGGGACTATGGCTACACCTTC. This sequence encodes CASSPLDRDYGYTF.

The chain recombines TRBV6-1 with TRBJ1-5; a possible D gene is TRBD1 (5 bases). The CDR3 covers 11 residues. V lost 6 bases and J lost 11, with 11 bases in between. CDR1 is MNHNS and CDR2 is SASEGT in the germline V gene. CDR3 sequence reads: CASRKGRAQHF. CDR3 in DNA: TGTGCCAGCAGAAAGGGGCGGGCCCAGCATTTT.

The chain employs TRBV28 and TRBJ1-1; possible D gene TRBD1, 5 bases. Germline values: CDR1 MDHEN, CDR2 SYDVKM. Between the trimmed V and J ends, which lost 8 bases and 3 bases, there was a span of 16 bases. This CDR3 is built from 14 residues. The CDR3 reads CASGPGKGHTEAFF. In DNA, the CDR3 is TGTGCCAGCGGGCCCGGAAAGGGGCACACTGAAGCTTTCTTT.

This clone was seen once. J is TRBJ1-5 and V is TRBV15, with 11 bases that match TRBD1. The V gene end was trimmed by 5 bases and the J gene end by 8 bases; junction bases not matched to a gene: 17. The V gene's germline CDR1 is LNHNV and CDR2 YYDKDF (reference sequence). The CDR3 is 18 residues long. CDR3 DNA: TGTGCCACCAGCCGATACCCCGTTAGGACAGGGGGCATTGAGCCCCAGCATTTT. This encodes CATSRYPVRTGGIEPQHF. The variable domain in full, completed from reference TRBV15 and TRBJ1-5, reads DAMVIQNPRYQVTQFGKPVTLSCSQTLNHNVMYWYQQKSSQAPKLLFHYYDKDFNNEADTPDNFQSRRPNTSFCFLDIRSPGLGDTAMYLCATSRYPVRTGGIEPQHFGDGTRLSIL.

This rearrangement joins TRBV29-1 to TRBJ1-3; D gene unclear. The ends were cut back, 0 bases at V and 0 bases at J, with 6 bases in the middle. Looked up from germline, CDR1 is SQVTM and CDR2 is ANQGSEA. The CDR3 is 14 residues long. The CDR3 coding sequence is TGCAGCGTTGAAGATTCCGGCTCTGGAAACACCATATATTTT. Translation gives CSVEDSGSGNTIYF.

The rearrangement links TRBV2 to TRBJ2-3, with a weak D call TRBD2 (6 bases). The CDR3 length is 13 residues. The ends were cut back, 7 bases at V and 1 base at J, with 9 bases in the middle. Germline lookup yields CDR1 SNHLY and CDR2 FYNNEI. CDR3 region: CASKASGTDTQYF. The DNA of the CDR3 is TGTGCCAGCAAGGCTAGCGGCACAGATACGCAGTATTTT.

The genes are TRBV5-1 and TRBJ2-1, with 14 bases lining up with TRBD2. Germline values: CDR1 SGHRS, CDR2 YFSETQ. The CDR3 is 18 amino acids. The ends lost 5 bases at V and 2 bases at J; junction bases unmatched: 9. CDR3 sequence (DNA): TGCGCCAGCAGTTTAGGGACTAGCGGGAGCCTAACCTACAATGAGCAGTTCTTC. It is translated as CASSLGTSGSLTYNEQFF.

This clone was seen more than once but under ten times. The chain couples TRBV9 to TRBJ1-2; D gene uncertain. CDR3 length: 13 amino acids. The germline V gene has CDR1 SGDLS and CDR2 YYNGEE. The germline V and J ends were trimmed by 0 bases and 3 bases, with 6 bases remaining between them. The CDR3 loop reads CASSVAEDYGYTF. Here the CDR3 DNA reads TGTGCCAGCAGCGTAGCGGAGGACTATGGCTACACCTTC.

The genes are TRBV5-1 and TRBJ2-2, with no clear D. CDR3 length: 17 amino acids. Germline-derived CDR1 and CDR2 are SGHRS and YFSETQ. Trimming removed 0 bases at V and 1 base at J, with 13 bases between. The CDR3 nucleotides are TGCGCCAGCAGCTTGGTTTCTGTTATCTTGAACACCGGGGAGCTGTTTTTT. Its translation: CASSLVSVILNTGELFF.